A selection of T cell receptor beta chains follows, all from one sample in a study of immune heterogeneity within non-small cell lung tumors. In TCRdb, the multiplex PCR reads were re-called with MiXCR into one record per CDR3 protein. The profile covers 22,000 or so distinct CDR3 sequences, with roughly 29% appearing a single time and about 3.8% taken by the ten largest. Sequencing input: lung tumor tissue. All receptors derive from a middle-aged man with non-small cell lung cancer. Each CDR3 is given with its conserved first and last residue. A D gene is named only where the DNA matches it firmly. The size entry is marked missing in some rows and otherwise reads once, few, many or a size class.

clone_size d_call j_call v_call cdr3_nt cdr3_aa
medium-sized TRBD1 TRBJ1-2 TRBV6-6 TGTGCCAGCAGTTACTCGCCAGGGGGCGGCTATGGCTACACCTTC CASSYSPGGGYGYTF
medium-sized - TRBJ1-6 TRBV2 TGTGCCAGCAAAGTCGTGAGTTCACCCCTCCACTTT CASKVVSSPLHF
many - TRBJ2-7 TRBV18 TGTGCCAGCTCCCCGGGACAAAATTACGAGCAGTACTTC CASSPGQNYEQYF
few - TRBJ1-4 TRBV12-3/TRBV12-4 TGTGCCTCACAGGCAGGACCCCGTGAAAAACTGTTTTTT CASQAGPREKLFF
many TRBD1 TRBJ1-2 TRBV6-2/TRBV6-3 TGTGCCAGCAACATGGGACAGGGCTTTTATGGCTACACCTTC CASNMGQGFYGYTF
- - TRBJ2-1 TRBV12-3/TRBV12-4 TGTGCCAGCAGTCGGACAGTCCGGGGTAATGAGCAGTTCTTC CASSRTVRGNEQFF
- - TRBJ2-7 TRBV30 TGTGCCTGGAGTCCTGGGTTCTACGAGCAGTACTTC CAWSPGFYEQYF
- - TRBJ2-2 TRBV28 TGTGCCAGCAGTTCCGGACAGTTGAACACCGGGGAGCTGTTTTTT CASSSGQLNTGELFF
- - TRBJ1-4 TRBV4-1 TGCGCCAGCAGCCAAGATGGCAGGTTCGAAAAACTGTTTTTT CASSQDGRFEKLFF
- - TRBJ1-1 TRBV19 TGTGCCAGTAGTATAGGCTGGGTAGGGTTGGACACTGAAGCTTTCTTT CASSIGWVGLDTEAFF
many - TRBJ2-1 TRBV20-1 TGCAGTGCTAGAGATTTCGCGCAGCACTCCCAGTGGGAGCAGTTCTTC CSARDFAQHSQWEQFF
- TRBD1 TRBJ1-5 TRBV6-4 TGTGCCAGCAGGGTGGGGCAGGGGGCGACCGGGATCAATCAGCCCCAGCATTTT CASRVGQGATGINQPQHF
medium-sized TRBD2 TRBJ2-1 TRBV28 TGTGCCAGCAGTTTGCTCGAGTTAGCGGGAGGGATCTATGAGCAGTTCTTC CASSLLELAGGIYEQFF
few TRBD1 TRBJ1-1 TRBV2 TGTGCCAGCAGCACGGACAGGGCGGCTTTCTTT CASSTDRAAFF
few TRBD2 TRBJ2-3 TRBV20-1 TGCAGTGCCCCCCGACTAGCGGGAGAGCCAGATACGCAGTATTTT CSAPRLAGEPDTQYF
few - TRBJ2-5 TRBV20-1 TGCAGTGCTAGAGAAGACCGTTTGAGGACCCAGTACTTC CSAREDRLRTQYF
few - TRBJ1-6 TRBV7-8 TGTGCCAGCAGCGACCCCCTCCCCTCACCCCTCCACTTT CASSDPLPSPLHF
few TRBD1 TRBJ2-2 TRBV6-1 TGTGCCAGCAGGGAAGGACAGGGGGCCTCGACCGGGGAGCTGCTTTTT CASREGQGASTGELLF
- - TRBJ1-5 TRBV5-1 TGCGCCAGCAGCTTGGATGGGGATAGCAATCAGCCCCAGCTTTTT CASSLDGDSNQPQLF
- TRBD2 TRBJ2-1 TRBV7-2 TGTGCCAGCAGCTCAGTTAGCGGGGGTTCCTACAATGAGCAGTTCTTC CASSSVSGGSYNEQFF
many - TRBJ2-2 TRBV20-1 TGCAGTGCTAGCGGGGTGAACACCGGGGAGCTGTTTTTT CSASGVNTGELFF
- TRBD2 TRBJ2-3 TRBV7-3 TGTGCCAGCAGCAAAAGCGGGAGGGCCGGGGATACGCAGTATTTT CASSKSGRAGDTQYF
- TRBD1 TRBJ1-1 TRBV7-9 TGTGCCAGCAGACCAAAACAGGGGCAGGGGACTGAAGCTTTCTTT CASRPKQGQGTEAFF
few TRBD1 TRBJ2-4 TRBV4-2 TGTGCCAGCAGCCAAGAAGGACAGGGAGCCAAAAACATTCAGTACTTC CASSQEGQGAKNIQYF
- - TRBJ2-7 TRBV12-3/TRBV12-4 TGTGCCAGCAGTTCAGGGGTAGGGCAGTACTTC CASSSGVGQYF
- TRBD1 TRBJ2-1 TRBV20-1 TGCAGTGCTAGAAATCTCGGGACAGGGAACAGAAATGAGCAGTTCTTC CSARNLGTGNRNEQFF
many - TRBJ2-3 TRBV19 TGTGCCAGTAGTATAGCTTCCGGTCAGAGACCAGATACGCAGTATTTT CASSIASGQRPDTQYF
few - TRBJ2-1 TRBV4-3 TGCGCCAGCAGCCAAGACCCAGGGCATTACAATGAGCAGTTCTTC CASSQDPGHYNEQFF
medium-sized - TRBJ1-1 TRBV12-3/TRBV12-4 TGTGCCAGCAGTTCGTCCAACACTGAAGCTTTCTTT CASSSSNTEAFF